This passage covers 9 T cell receptor beta chains from one sample sequenced in a study of response to subunit inactivated influenza vaccine. TCRdb independently ran MiXCR on the RT-PCR reads; one entry per CDR3 protein. This table has approximately 160,000 distinct CDR3 sequences, around 10% appearing once. This specimen consisted of CD8+ T cells sorted from PBMCs, obtained around 25 months after vaccination. The receptors were gathered from a man between 50 and 75 years old who received an inactivated influenza vaccine.

This clonotype was seen more than once but under ten times. The genes are TRBV5-6 and TRBJ2-2; TRBD2 matches 12 bases. The CDR3 is 16 residues long. V lost 2 bases to trimming and J lost 4 bases; unmatched junction nucleotides: 3. Germline CDR1 SGHDT, CDR2 YYEEEE. In DNA, the CDR3 is TGTGCCAGCAGCTTCCTAGCGGGAGGGGTCACCGGGGAGCTGTTTTTT. It encodes CASSFLAGGVTGELFF.

The chain recombines TRBV19 with TRBJ2-3; a weak D match, TRBD1 (6 bases). Deletions cut 3 bases from V and 2 bases from J, with 12 bases between. This CDR3 region has 15 residues. Germline CDR1 is LNHDA and CDR2 is SQIVND (reference sequence). This CDR3 reads CASSIGQRSTDTQYF. The CDR3 DNA reads as TGTGCCAGTAGTATCGGACAGAGATCCACAGATACGCAGTATTTT.

This clonotype has only a few counts. The chain uses TRBV27 and TRBJ2-7, with TRBD1 matching over 7 bases. V lost 3 bases to trimming and J lost 4 bases; unmatched junction nucleotides: 9. This CDR3 is 15 amino acids long. The germline CDR1 and CDR2 sequences are MNHEY and SMNVEV (reference sequence). The DNA of the CDR3 is TGTGCCAGCAGTTTTCGGACAGGAGGTTGGTACGAGCAGTACTTC. As protein: CASSFRTGGWYEQYF.

The chain couples TRBV6-1 to TRBJ2-7, with TRBD1 matching 8 bases. The CDR3 is 16 amino acids. Looked up from germline, CDR1 is MNHNS and CDR2 is SASEGT. V lost 5 bases to trimming and J lost 9 bases; unmatched junction nucleotides: 18. The CDR3 is CASSPGQGAAFWRQYF. CDR3 DNA: TGTGCCAGCAGTCCCGGACAGGGTGCCGCGTTCTGGAGGCAGTACTTC.

The chain couples TRBV27 to TRBJ2-3; 16 bases fit TRBD2. From germline, CDR1 is MNHEY and CDR2 SMNVEV (reference sequence). V dropped 5 bases and J dropped 1; count of bases not matched to a gene: 15. The length of the CDR3 is 21 residues. The CDR3 here is CASSTIYSGLAGGHGTDTQYF. CDR3 coding DNA: TGTGCCAGCAGTACCATTTATTCGGGACTAGCGGGAGGGCACGGCACAGATACGCAGTATTTT.

This rearrangement joins TRBV6-2 or TRBV6-3 to TRBJ2-7, with D maybe TRBD1 (6 bases). V was shortened by 8 bases and J by 2 bases, with 13 bases between the two germline ends. The length of the CDR3 is 13 residues. Germline V gives CDR1 MNHEY, CDR2 SVGEGT. The DNA for the CDR3 is TGTGCCAGCGAGACAGGCTTGACCTACGAGCAGTACTTC. It encodes CASETGLTYEQYF.

This clonotype was detected many times. V gene TRBV6-6 combines with J gene TRBJ2-7, with a possible D match to TRBD2 (6 bases). Germline assignment: CDR1 MNHNY and CDR2 SVGAGI (reference sequence). This CDR3 is built from 13 residues. V lost 2 bases and J lost 2, with 7 bases in between. CDR3 residues: CASSYRGTYEQYF. As DNA, the CDR3 is TGTGCCAGCAGTTACCGGGGGACCTACGAGCAGTACTTC.

This clonotype was seen at least ten times. V usage is TRBV6-2 or TRBV6-3 and J usage is TRBJ2-7; 10 nucleotides line up with TRBD2. This CDR3 spans 15 amino acids. V trimming: 7 bases; J trimming: 0 bases; junction bases outside the gene matches: 6. Looked up from germline, CDR1 is MNHEY and CDR2 is SVGEGT. CDR3 in amino acids: CASNPSSGGSYEQYF. For the CDR3, the DNA is TGTGCCAGCAACCCTTCTAGCGGGGGCTCCTACGAGCAGTACTTC.

The rearrangement uses TRBV27 and TRBJ2-1, with 10 positions matching TRBD2. The germline gives CDR1 MNHEY, CDR2 SMNVEV (reference sequence). The CDR3 length is 15 residues. After removal of 5 bases from V and 4 bases from J, the junction contained 5 bases not matched to a gene. In DNA, the CDR3 is TGTGCCAGCAGTATGTTGACTAGCGGGTACAATGAGCAGTTCTTC. This gives the protein CASSMLTSGYNEQFF.